The present T cell receptor beta chain was sequenced within a study of T-cell reconstitution after alpha-beta-depleted transplantation in children. Study-wide results and limits: Reportedly, roughly two months post-transplant, alpha-beta T cells arose from several hundred expanded graft clones.

Notes on this clonotype: Its antigen remains unidentified.

The CDR3 covers 11 residues. Germline CDR1 and CDR2: WSHSY and SAAADI. Between the trimmed V and J ends, which lost 7 bases and 4 bases, there was a span of 8 bases. Unique molecular identifiers were built into the TCRbeta library. TCRdb fed the PCR reads into MiXCR, producing one record per CDR3 protein. The sample holds some 600,000 distinct CDR3 sequences, 10% to 15% seen once. The sequence derives from a male patient between 10 and 17 years old who had a stem cell transplant for acute myeloid leukemia, so the T cells may come from the graft donor. This specimen was PBMCs, mostly from graft donor cells, taken 360 days after TCRalphabeta/CD19-depleted stem cell transplant. The chain couples TRBV10-2 to TRBJ2-7; no clear D gene. CDR3 nucleotides: TGCGCCAGCACGGAACTTTACGAGCAGTACTTC. Translation gives CASTELYEQYF.